The rows below give T cell receptor beta chains drawn from one sample of a study of OX40 agonist ivuxolimab in advanced cancers. Assay used: immunoSEQ multiplex PCR; TCRdb lists only in-frame clones, some missing. Among roughly 67,000 clones, 65% to 85% were seen once, and the ten largest hold approximately 10%. Material: CD4+ or CD8+ T cells sorted from blood, obtained in a trial of the OX40 agonist ivuxolimab. These receptors were obtained from an adult with an advanced solid tumor such as melanoma, head and neck, liver or kidney cancer. The CDR3 runs from the conserved cysteine through the conserved F or W. Each record gives: D gene, CDR3 length, J gene, clone size, V gene, CDR3 DNA, CDR3 protein. D genes are given only for firm matches. The size field is filled for only some rows; it gives once, few, many or a size class.

.	17	TRBJ2-1	.	TRBV18	TGTGCCAGCTCACCACCGTTGGCGGCGGACGGATACAATGAGCAGTTCTTC	CASSPPLAADGYNEQFF
TRBD2	14	TRBJ2-2	few	TRBV9	TGTGCCAGCAGCCCATCCGGGGGACTAGGGATGCTGTTTTTT	CASSPSGGLGMLFF
.	14	TRBJ2-5	.	TRBV5-4	TGTGCCAGCAGCCTGGGTAGGGGTTGGGAGACCCAGTACTTC	CASSLGRGWETQYF
.	15	TRBJ2-5	.	TRBV19	TGTGCCAGTAGTATGGAGGGGTGGGGAGGAGAGACCCAGTACTTC	CASSMEGWGGETQYF
.	13	TRBJ1-4	.	TRBV30	TGTGCCTGGAGTGTACACGGCAGGGAAAAACTGTTTTTT	CAWSVHGREKLFF
.	14	TRBJ2-2	.	TRBV9	TGTGCCAGCAGCGTCCCGGGGTTTGACGGGGAGCTGTTTTTT	CASSVPGFDGELFF
TRBD1	15	TRBJ1-1	once	TRBV6-6	TGTGCCAGCAGTCCAGGACAGGGGGCGGGAGCTGAAGCTTTCTTT	CASSPGQGAGAEAFF
.	15	TRBJ1-1	.	TRBV7-2	TGTGCCAGCAGCCACTCAGACAGGTTAGGCACTGAAGCTTTCTTT	CASSHSDRLGTEAFF
TRBD2	14	TRBJ2-5	.	TRBV29-1	TGCAGCGTTGATTTAGCGGGAGGGCGGGAGACCCAGTACTTC	CSVDLAGGRETQYF
TRBD1	17	TRBJ1-2	.	TRBV9	TGTGCCAGCAGCGTAGTGCCGGGAGGACAGGGAGACTATGGCTACACCTTC	CASSVVPGGQGDYGYTF
TRBD1	15	TRBJ1-6	.	TRBV30	TGTGCCTGGAGTATTATGACAGGGGGCGCCTCACCCCTCCACTTT	CAWSIMTGGASPLHF
.	12	TRBJ2-1	.	TRBV7-2	TGTGCCAGCAGCTTAGGGGGGGATGAGCAGTTCTTC	CASSLGGDEQFF
.	14	TRBJ2-7	once	TRBV5-6	TGTGCCAGCAGCTTGTCCGGGGGAGCCTACGAGCAGTACTTC	CASSLSGGAYEQYF
.	15	TRBJ2-3	.	TRBV2	TGTGCCAGCAGTTTAACAAGGGGGGGGGCAGATACGCAGTATTTT	CASSLTRGGADTQYF
.	15	TRBJ2-3	.	TRBV27	TGTGCCAGCAGCCCCCTTGGATTTTTGGCAGATACGCAGTATTTT	CASSPLGFLADTQYF
.	14	TRBJ2-5	.	TRBV7-2	TGTGCCAGCGCCGAGGCCAGGAGGGGACGTACCCAGTACTTC	CASAEARRGRTQYF
.	15	TRBJ1-6	few	TRBV7-6	TGTGCCAGCAGCTTAGTCAGGGGCTATAATTCACCCCTCCACTTT	CASSLVRGYNSPLHF
.	16	TRBJ2-6	few	TRBV19	TGTGCCAGTAAGTCAAGGCCACTCGCTGGGGCCAACGTCCTGACTTTC	CASKSRPLAGANVLTF
TRBD2	15	TRBJ2-1	.	TRBV5-1	TGCGCCAGCAGCTTGAAGGCTAGCGGGAGCGATGAGCAGTTCTTC	CASSLKASGSDEQFF
.	13	TRBJ1-1	.	TRBV19	TGTGCCAGTACTTCCCAGGGGAACACTGAAGCTTTCTTT	CASTSQGNTEAFF
.	13	TRBJ1-3	.	TRBV9	TGTGCCAGCAGCGTACTTTCTGGAAACACCATATATTTT	CASSVLSGNTIYF
TRBD1	15	TRBJ2-5	.	TRBV7-8	TGTGCCAGCAGCCCTGGGACAGGGGGCGGAGAGACCCAGTACTTC	CASSPGTGGGETQYF
TRBD1	14	TRBJ1-1	.	TRBV29-1	TGCAGCGTGAGACAGGGGGCCGGGGACACTGAAGCTTTCTTT	CSVRQGAGDTEAFF
TRBD1	15	TRBJ1-2	.	TRBV7-2	TGTGCCAGCAGCATAGACAGGGGAAGCGGCTATGGCTACACCTTC	CASSIDRGSGYGYTF
TRBD1	14	TRBJ1-2	.	TRBV2	TGTGCCAGCAGTTCCAGGGGGATTAACTATGGCTACACCTTC	CASSSRGINYGYTF
TRBD1	15	TRBJ2-2	.	TRBV2	TGTGCCAGCAGCCTCCGGGACAGGGACACCGGGGAGCTGTTTTTT	CASSLRDRDTGELFF
.	15	TRBJ2-4	.	TRBV7-2	TGTGCCAGCAGCTTAGAACCTTTAGCCAAAAACATTCAGTACTTC	CASSLEPLAKNIQYF
TRBD2	14	TRBJ2-3	.	TRBV5-1	TGCGCCAGCAGTCCGGGACTAGCGGGGGGTACGCAGTATTTT	CASSPGLAGGTQYF
TRBD1	13	TRBJ1-5	.	TRBV19	TGTGCCACAAACAGGGGGCTAGGTCAGCCCCAGCATTTT	CATNRGLGQPQHF
.	11	TRBJ1-1	.	TRBV28	TGTGCCAGCAGCCACACAGGTAAAGCTTTCTTT	CASSHTGKAFF
TRBD2	17	TRBJ2-1	.	TRBV10-3	TGTGCCATCAGTGAGCGCCTAGCGGGGCCCGCCTACAATGAGCAGTTCTTC	CAISERLAGPAYNEQFF
TRBD1	14	TRBJ1-2	.	TRBV7-6	TGTGCCAGCAGCCCCGACAGGGTTAACTATGGCTACACCTTC	CASSPDRVNYGYTF
.	15	TRBJ2-7	once	TRBV7-3	TGTGCCAGCAGCTTAAACCCCAGGGATCCCTACGAGCAGTACTTC	CASSLNPRDPYEQYF
TRBD1	15	TRBJ1-2	few	TRBV18	TGTGCCAGCTACACAGGGGCAGGGCCTAACTATGGCTACACCTTC	CASYTGAGPNYGYTF
.	14	TRBJ2-2	once	TRBV23-1	TGCGCCAGCAGTCTCCCCGGCGGGGCCGGGGAGCTGTTTTTT	CASSLPGGAGELFF
TRBD1	16	TRBJ2-6	.	TRBV19	TGTGCCAGTAGTAGGACAGGGGGCTCTGGGGCCAACGTCCTGACTTTC	CASSRTGGSGANVLTF
.	11	TRBJ2-1	.	TRBV20-1	TGCAGTGCTAGAGATGCCCCCGAGCAGTTCTTC	CSARDAPEQFF
TRBD1	14	TRBJ1-5	.	TRBV2	TGTGCCAGCAGTGAACTAACAGGGGGTCAGCCCCAGCATTTT	CASSELTGGQPQHF
TRBD2	15	TRBJ2-5	.	TRBV9	TGTGCCAGCAGCTTAGGACTAGTGGGGGAGGAGACCCAGTACTTC	CASSLGLVGEETQYF
.	14	TRBJ2-2	once	TRBV7-2	TGTGCCAGCAGGGAAACAGCGAACACCGGGGAGCTGTTTTTT	CASRETANTGELFF
.	15	TRBJ1-2	.	TRBV5-1	TGCGCCAGCAGCTTGGGGTCCGGCACCTTTGAGATCTACACCTTC	CASSLGSGTFEIYTF
.	13	TRBJ1-3	.	TRBV29-1	TGCAGCGTTGCTCCAGGCTCCGGAAACACCATATATTTT	CSVAPGSGNTIYF
.	14	TRBJ2-3	.	TRBV28	TGTGCCAGCACTACTAGGACACATGCAGATACGCAGTATTTT	CASTTRTHADTQYF
.	16	TRBJ1-3	.	TRBV4-1	TGCGCCAGCAGCCAAGGAGGTGCCTACTCTGGAAACACCATATATTTT	CASSQGGAYSGNTIYF
.	14	TRBJ2-5	.	TRBV15	TGTGCCACCAGCAGAGGAGCCGGCCAAGAGACCCAGTACTTC	CATSRGAGQETQYF
TRBD1	15	TRBJ2-7	.	TRBV28	TGTGCCAGCAGTTCCAGGGGGCGCGGTTCCTACGAGCAGTACTTC	CASSSRGRGSYEQYF
.	13	TRBJ2-7	.	TRBV6-5	TGTGCCAGCAGTCCAAGGACAGCCCCCGAGCAGTACTTC	CASSPRTAPEQYF
.	17	TRBJ2-1	.	TRBV14	TGTGCCAGCAGCCAGAGGCCCGGACTGCTTCTATTCAATGAGCAGTTCTTC	CASSQRPGLLLFNEQFF
TRBD1	15	TRBJ1-1	.	TRBV5-1	TGCGCCAGCAGCCCGGGAGGGACAGGGGGCACTGAAGCTTTCTTT	CASSPGGTGGTEAFF
.	13	TRBJ1-6	.	TRBV30	TGTGCCGGTCAGGAAATTGGGGGCTCACCCCTCCACTTT	CAGQEIGGSPLHF
.	14	TRBJ1-2	.	TRBV5-4	TGTGCCAGCAGCTTCGAAGGGGCCTACTATGGCTACACCTTC	CASSFEGAYYGYTF
TRBD2	15	TRBJ2-7	.	TRBV5-8	TGTGCCAGCAGCCCCGGGACTAGCGGGATATACGAGCAGTACTTC	CASSPGTSGIYEQYF
.	15	TRBJ1-1	.	TRBV9	TGTGCCAGCAGCCAAGGACAGACCTTCGACACTGAAGCTTTCTTT	CASSQGQTFDTEAFF
TRBD1	15	TRBJ1-4	.	TRBV7-2	TGTGCCAGCAGCTTAGCAGGGACAGGGAATGAAAAACTGTTTTTT	CASSLAGTGNEKLFF
TRBD2	15	TRBJ2-7	.	TRBV18	TGTGCCAGCTCACCCGGGACTAGCCGTATCGAAGAGCAGTACTTC	CASSPGTSRIEEQYF
TRBD2	17	TRBJ2-3	.	TRBV5-1	TGCGCCAGCAGCTTGACACCTAGCGGGACTAGCACAGATACGCAGTATTTT	CASSLTPSGTSTDTQYF